What follows are 22 T cell receptor beta chains derived from one specimen sequenced in a study of regulatory T cells in long-lasting Graves disease. Time point meaning: newly diagnosed GD, antithyroid drugs for less than 3 months. After RNA was extracted from PBMCs, the TCR library was made from it. With iRepertoire HTBI primers and Arm-PCR of CDR3 regions, TCR beta libraries were built. TCRdb called the multiplex PCR reads again in MiXCR, with one record for every CDR3 protein. The sample contains 450,000 to 600,000 distinct CDR3 sequences, less than 15% of which appear only once. These data were also reused for a study on T cells in Graves' hyperthyroidism and ophthalmopathy.

Sequenced here: peripheral blood mononuclear cells (PBMCs), sampled at new diagnosis, from a patient treated with antithyroid drugs. These receptors were collected from a man aged 25-40 years with Graves disease.

This clonotype has at least ten counts. The gene calls are TRBV10-1 and TRBJ2-3; D remains ambiguous. This CDR3 spans 14 amino acids. Germline V CDR1 and CDR2: WNHNN, SYGVQD (reference sequence). V was trimmed by 7 bases and J by 0 bases, leaving 11 bases between them. The CDR3 protein is CASNIQRSTDTQYF. The CDR3 coding sequence is TGCGCCAGCAATATTCAACGGAGCACAGATACGCAGTATTTT.

This clonotype showed up just a few times. The J gene is TRBJ2-2, the V gene TRBV5-6, with a weak D call TRBD1 (5 bases). V dropped 3 bases and J dropped 5 bases, with 14 bases sitting between them. Germline V gives CDR1 SGHDT, CDR2 YYEEEE. CDR3 length: 15 amino acids. For the CDR3, the DNA is TGTGCCAGCAGCTCCGCAGGGAATCGGACCGGGGAGCTGTTTTTT. Translated, it gives CASSSAGNRTGELFF.

This clonotype was seen repeatedly, ten times or more. In DNA form, the CDR3 reads TGCGCCAGCAGCCAGCACATCGACTCGAGCTCCTACAATGAGCAGTTCTTC. It yields the protein CASSQHIDSSSYNEQFF. The V gene is TRBV5-1, the J gene TRBJ2-1; unclear D gene. The CDR3 length is 17 residues. CDR1 and CDR2 (germline): SGHRS, YFSETQ. V was shortened by 4 bases and J by 0 bases, with 17 bases between the two germline ends.

The chain links TRBV7-6 to TRBJ2-1, with D possibly being TRBD2 (7 bases). This CDR3 comprises 16 residues. Trimming removed 5 bases at V and 4 bases at J, with 18 bases between. Germline CDR1 and CDR2: SGHVS and FNYEAQ. The chain's CDR3 is CASSRTGGGNYNEQFF. The CDR3 region has the DNA TGTGCCAGCAGCCGGACGGGGGGCGGGAATTACAATGAGCAGTTCTTC.

This clonotype was detected a few times. The rearrangement joins TRBV7-9 to TRBJ2-1, with 8 bases fitting TRBD1. Germline V gene data show CDR1 as SEHNR and CDR2 as FQNEAQ (reference sequence). With V trimmed by 3 bases and J by 7 bases, 11 bases remained unmatched. The CDR3 extends over 16 amino acids. CDR3 region: CASSLGRGLYRNEQFF. The DNA for the CDR3 is TGTGCCAGCAGCTTGGGCAGGGGGCTATATAGGAATGAGCAGTTCTTC.

This clonotype was picked up many times. The chain couples TRBV7-8 to TRBJ2-7; TRBD2 matches 8 bases. In germline, CDR1 is SGHVS, CDR2 FQNEAQ. After removal of 5 bases from V and 3 bases from J, the junction contained 6 bases not matched to a gene. The CDR3 is made up of 14 amino acids. CDR3 DNA sequence: TGTGCCAGCAGCGCACTAGCGGATAACTACGAGCAGTACTTC. Translating gives CASSALADNYEQYF.

Many counts were recorded for this clonotype. The chain carries TRBV20-1 and TRBJ2-4; possibly TRBD1 or TRBD2 for D (5 bases each). This CDR3 is built from 14 residues. Trimming cost V 2 bases and J 9 bases, with 17 bases left between them. Germline values: CDR1 DFQATT, CDR2 SNEGSKA (reference sequence). The CDR3 spells CSARTPGPLSIQYF. CDR3 nucleotides: TGCAGTGCTAGAACCCCGGGACCCCTAAGCATTCAGTACTTC.

This clonotype was counted ten times or more. V usage is TRBV6-1 and J usage is TRBJ1-5; the D gene is possibly TRBD1 (6 bases). V dropped 1 base and J dropped 11 bases, with 18 bases sitting between them. Germline CDR1 reads MNHNS; CDR2 reads SASEGT. The CDR3 is made up of 15 amino acids. The CDR3 nucleotides are TGTGCCAGCAGTGAAGAGGGGGGCCTAACTTCGACCCAGCATTTT. This translates into CASSEEGGLTSTQHF.

In regard to this clonotype: A clone one base away is much larger, so this may be a read error. It is likely a read error, because the conserved phenylalanine at the end of the CDR3 is missing. The chain carries TRBV12-3 or TRBV12-4 and TRBJ2-5; D uncertain. CDR3 length: 13 amino acids. V was clipped by 6 bases and J by 4 bases, with 12 bases between them. Here the CDR3 reads CASRPAVRETQYS. CDR3 nucleotides: TGTGCCAGCAGGCCGGCAGTTAGAGAGACCCAGTACTCC.

J is TRBJ1-1 and V is TRBV7-9; D is uncertain. Germline CDR1 and CDR2: SEHNR and FQNEAQ (reference sequence). V was trimmed by 10 bases and J by 11 bases, leaving 8 bases between them. The CDR3 is made up of 8 amino acids. Written as DNA, the CDR3 is TGTGCCACACTATGGGCTTTCTTT. Amino acids: CATLWAFF.

This chain links TRBV14 with TRBJ2-7; D remains ambiguous. V was shortened by 0 bases and J by 2 bases, with 11 bases between the two germline ends. This CDR3 is built from 15 residues. Germline assignment: CDR1 SGHDN and CDR2 FVKESK. This chain's CDR3 is CASSQDKGTPYEQYF. CDR3 DNA sequence: TGTGCCAGCAGCCAAGATAAAGGCACCCCCTACGAGCAGTACTTC.

In this sample, this clonotype turned up many times. The chain joins TRBV6-2 or TRBV6-3 to TRBJ2-5; a weak D match, TRBD2 (6 bases). The CDR3 runs to 14 residues. Germline CDR1 and CDR2: MNHEY and SVGEGT. Deletions cut 5 bases from V and 1 base from J, with 11 bases between. CDR3: CASSQDSGQETQYF. The DNA of the CDR3 is TGTGCCAGCAGTCAGGATAGCGGCCAAGAGACCCAGTACTTC.

The sample holds many counts of this clonotype. This chain joins TRBV2 and TRBJ2-1; 14 bases match TRBD2. Per the germline V gene, CDR1 is SNHLY and CDR2 is FYNNEI. V lost 7 bases, J lost 9 bases, and 8 bases stayed unmatched. The CDR3 is 15 amino acids. The CDR3, as DNA: TGTGCCAGCATCCAGACTAGCGGGAGGGCCAGTGAGCAGTTCTTC. Amino acids: CASIQTSGRASEQFF.

This clonotype was seen repeatedly, ten times or more. The chain employs TRBV7-2 and TRBJ2-1; 16 bases match TRBD2. Germline V gene lookup returns CDR1 SGHTA and CDR2 FQGNSA. CDR3 length: 15 residues. Trimming at V came to 5 bases and at J to 10 bases, leaving 5 bases not matched to a gene. The CDR3 loop reads CASSTGLAGGGEQFF. The CDR3 nucleotides read TGTGCCAGCAGCACGGGACTAGCGGGAGGGGGAGAGCAGTTCTTC.

The rearrangement joins TRBV6-2 or TRBV6-3 to TRBJ2-5, with D perhaps TRBD1 or TRBD2 (5 bases each). With 3 bases removed from V and 5 bases from J, the gap between germline ends came to 10 bases. This CDR3 comprises 13 residues. The germline gives CDR1 MNHEY, CDR2 SVGEGT. CDR3 protein: CASSYRGVETQYF. DNA for the CDR3: TGTGCCAGCAGTTATCGAGGGGTGGAGACCCAGTACTTC.

In this sample, this clonotype turned up many times. This rearrangement joins TRBV6-1 to TRBJ1-5; 9 bases agree with TRBD1. The CDR3 loop spans 15 amino acids. Trimming took 9 bases from V and 7 from J; bases not matched to a gene: 13. Per germline, CDR1 MNHNS and CDR2 SASEGT. As DNA, the CDR3 is TGTGCCAGTTCGTCCGGGACAGGGACAAGACAGCCCCAGCATTTT. Amino acids: CASSSGTGTRQPQHF.

V usage is TRBV30 and J usage is TRBJ1-5, with D possibly TRBD1 on 6 matching bases. CDR3 length: 17 residues. V was cut by 7 bases and J by 3 bases, with 25 bases left in between. Germline V gene sequence: CDR1 GTSNPN, CDR2 SVGIG (reference sequence). CDR3 DNA: TGTGCCTACCAGAAGGGGACCTTGGGGGGCAACAATCAGCCCCAGCATTTT. Protein product: CAYQKGTLGGNNQPQHF.

In its sample, this clonotype was seen many times. The chain recombines TRBV29-1 with TRBJ1-2; D not resolved. Trimming shortened V by 3 bases and J by 4 bases, and 6 bases separated the two germline ends. This CDR3 is 11 amino acids long. Germline lookup yields CDR1 SQVTM and CDR2 ANQGSEA. CDR3 nucleotides: TGCAGCGTTGATGGCGTCTATGGCTACACCTTC. Its protein product is CSVDGVYGYTF.

This clonotype came up many times. The chain links TRBV7-2 to TRBJ2-7; no definite D call. The germline V gene encodes CDR1 SGHTA and CDR2 FQGNSA. Trimming removed 1 base at V and 3 bases at J, with 13 bases between. The CDR3 sequence is 15 residues long. In DNA, the CDR3 is TGTGCCAGCAGCTTAGGACTGCGAACCCTCTACGAGCAGTACTTC. Encoded protein: CASSLGLRTLYEQYF.

This clonotype was seen at least ten times. The chain combines TRBV6-1 with TRBJ2-7; perhaps TRBD1 as D (5 bases). Trimming left V 3 bases short and J 5 bases short, with 14 bases between. Germline CDR1 is MNHNS and CDR2 is SASEGT. The CDR3 loop spans 14 amino acids. CDR3 nucleotides: TGTGCCAGCAGTGACGCGTTAGGGGTTAACGAGCAGTACTTC. It encodes CASSDALGVNEQYF.

This clonotype was detected many times. This chain connects TRBV12-3 or TRBV12-4 to TRBJ1-2, with TRBD1 matching 10 bases. This CDR3 spans 15 amino acids. Losses at the gene ends were 2 bases for V and 8 bases for J; bases not matched to a gene: 8. The CDR3 sequence is CASSLIRGTGVGYTF. The CDR3 coding sequence is TGTGCCAGCAGTTTAATTAGAGGGACAGGGGTCGGCTACACCTTC.

This clonotype was seen many times. The chain is built from TRBV9 and TRBJ2-1; tentative D call: TRBD1 (6 bases). This CDR3 region has 14 residues. CDR1 and CDR2 (germline): SGDLS, YYNGEE. Deletions cut 2 bases from V and 4 bases from J, with 10 bases between. In nucleotides, the CDR3 is TGTGCCAGCAGCGTTGGAGACAGGTACAATGAGCAGTTCTTC. The encoded protein is CASSVGDRYNEQFF.